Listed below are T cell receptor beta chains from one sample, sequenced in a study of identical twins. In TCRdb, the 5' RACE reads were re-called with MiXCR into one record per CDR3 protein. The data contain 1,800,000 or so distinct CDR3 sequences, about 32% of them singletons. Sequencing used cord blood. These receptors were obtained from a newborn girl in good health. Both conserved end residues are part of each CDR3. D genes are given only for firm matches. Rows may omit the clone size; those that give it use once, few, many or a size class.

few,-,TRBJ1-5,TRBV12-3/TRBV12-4,CASSLGGLYQPQHF,TGTGCCAGCAGTTTAGGGGGGCTTTATCAGCCCCAGCATTTT
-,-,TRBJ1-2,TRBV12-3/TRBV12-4,CASSSREFYGYTF,TGTGCCAGCAGTTCGAGGGAATTCTATGGCTACACCTTC
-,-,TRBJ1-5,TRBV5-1,CASRVDRNQPQHF,TGCGCCAGCAGGGTGGACAGAAATCAGCCCCAGCATTTT
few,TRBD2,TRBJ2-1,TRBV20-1,CSARDPLAGVVEQFF,TGCAGTGCTAGAGATCCGCTAGCGGGAGTAGTGGAGCAGTTCTTC
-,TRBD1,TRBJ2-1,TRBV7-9,CSSSLTGEEFF,TGTTCCAGCAGCTTGACAGGGGAGGAGTTCTTC
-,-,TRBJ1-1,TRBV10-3,CAISRSAEAFF,TGTGCCATCAGTAGGTCAGCTGAAGCTTTCTTT
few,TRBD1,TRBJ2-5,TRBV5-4,CASSIGTANQETQYF,TGTGCCAGCAGCATTGGGACAGCGAACCAAGAGACCCAGTACTTC
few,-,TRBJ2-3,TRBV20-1,CSAAPTADTQYF,TGCAGTGCTGCCCCGACGGCAGATACGCAGTATTTT
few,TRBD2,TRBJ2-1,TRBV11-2,CASSFQLAGGPDEQFF,TGTGCCAGCAGCTTTCAGCTAGCGGGGGGGCCCGATGAGCAGTTCTTC
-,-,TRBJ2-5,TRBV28,CASSSMRSSQETQYF,TGTGCCAGCAGTTCCATGAGAAGCAGTCAAGAGACCCAGTACTTC
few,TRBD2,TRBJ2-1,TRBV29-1,CSVVESGSNNEQFF,TGCAGCGTCGTAGAAAGCGGGAGTAACAATGAGCAGTTCTTC
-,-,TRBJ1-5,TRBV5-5,CASSHQRTDFPYSNQPQHF,TGTGCCAGCAGCCATCAACGGACGGATTTTCCTTATAGCAATCAGCCCCAGCATTTT
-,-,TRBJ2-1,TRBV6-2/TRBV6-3,CASSHRGGAYNEQFF,TGTGCCAGCAGCCACAGGGGGGGGGCCTACAATGAGCAGTTCTTC
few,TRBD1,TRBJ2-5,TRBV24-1,CATSDWDSSGQETQYF,TGTGCCACCAGTGATTGGGACAGCTCAGGCCAAGAGACCCAGTACTTC
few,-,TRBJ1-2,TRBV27,CASRDRTLYGYTF,TGTGCCAGCAGAGACAGAACCCTCTATGGCTACACCTTC
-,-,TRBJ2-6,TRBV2,CASSQREPPSSGANVLTF,TGTGCCAGCAGTCAACGGGAACCCCCCTCTTCTGGGGCCAACGTCCTGACTTTC
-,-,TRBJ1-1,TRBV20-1,CSAKKGGGGWTEAFF,TGCAGTGCTAAAAAGGGCGGAGGGGGATGGACTGAAGCTTTCTTT
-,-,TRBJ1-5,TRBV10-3,CAISESGSAQHF,TGTGCCATCAGTGAATCCGGGTCAGCCCAGCATTTT
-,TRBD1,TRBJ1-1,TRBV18,CASSPIRDRGMNTEAFF,TGTGCCAGCTCACCGATCCGGGACAGGGGTATGAACACTGAAGCTTTCTTT